The clone carrying this T cell receptor beta chain was recorded many times. As yet, its antigen is unknown. The CDR3 is made up of 21 amino acids. This sample is drawn from a study of T-cell reconstitution after alpha-beta-depleted transplantation in children. Overall study results and limits: Among T cells one year after transplant, newly produced cells accounted for most counts and diversity. The study reportedly traced alpha-beta T cells about two months after transplant to several hundred expanded graft clones.

Construction of the TCRbeta library involved unique molecular identifiers. Each CDR3 protein gets one entry after TCRdb re-called the PCR reads with MiXCR. The repertoire includes hundreds of thousands of distinct CDR3 sequences, less than 9% of them detected once, and just under 6.5% sits in the top ten. The TCR sequence derives from a male patient under 18 who had a stem cell transplant for acute lymphoblastic leukemia, so the T cells may come from the graft donor. V gene TRBV21-1 combines with J gene TRBJ2-3; TRBD2, the table's D call, was not compared with the DNA. TRBV21-1 is noted as a pseudogene. Here the sequenced sample was PBMCs, mostly from graft donor cells, taken 180 days after TCRalphabeta/CD19-depleted stem cell transplant. The CDR3 bases are TGTGCCAGCAGCAAAGAATGGAGCGGGAGGTACCGACGTCCTAGCACAGATACGCAGTATTTT. This sequence encodes CASSKEWSGRYRRPSTDTQYF.